The rows below give T cell receptor beta chains drawn from one sample of a study of shared clonotypes between healthy human individuals. TCRdb's table, derived via immunoSEQ multiplex PCR, lists solely in-frame clones and lacks some. The data show over a million clones, roughly 95% seen once. The sequenced sample consisted of naive CD4+ T cells sorted from blood. Receptors originate from a man aged 30-40 years in good health. The CDR3 runs from the conserved cysteine through the conserved F or W. D genes are given only for firm matches. Rows may omit the clone size; those that give it use once, few, many or a size class.

D gene: TRBD1
clone size: once
J gene: TRBJ1-1
V gene: TRBV7-8
CDR3 length: 14
CDR3 protein: CASSRQGQNTEAFF
CDR3 DNA: TGTGCCAGCAGCCGACAGGGTCAGAACACTGAAGCTTTCTTT

D gene: NA
clone size: NA
J gene: TRBJ2-1
V gene: TRBV14
CDR3 length: 16
CDR3 protein: CASSSRGGNSYNEQFF
CDR3 DNA: TGTGCCAGCAGCAGCAGGGGGGGGAACTCCTACAATGAGCAGTTCTTC

D gene: NA
clone size: NA
J gene: TRBJ1-3
V gene: TRBV18
CDR3 length: 16
CDR3 protein: CASSPLPTGSGNTIYF
CDR3 DNA: TGTGCCAGCTCACCACTCCCCACGGGATCTGGAAACACCATATATTTT

D gene: NA
clone size: NA
J gene: TRBJ1-1
V gene: TRBV19
CDR3 length: 15
CDR3 protein: CASSLGSVGNTEAFF
CDR3 DNA: TGTGCCAGTAGTCTAGGATCGGTCGGGAACACTGAAGCTTTCTTT

D gene: NA
clone size: NA
J gene: TRBJ1-2
V gene: TRBV9
CDR3 length: 12
CDR3 protein: CASSMRTGGYTF
CDR3 DNA: TGTGCCAGCAGCATGCGAACTGGTGGCTACACCTTC

D gene: NA
clone size: NA
J gene: TRBJ2-1
V gene: TRBV5-1
CDR3 length: 15
CDR3 protein: CASSPRGGHYNEQFF
CDR3 DNA: TGCGCCAGCAGCCCCAGGGGCGGGCACTACAATGAGCAGTTCTTC

D gene: TRBD1
clone size: NA
J gene: TRBJ2-3
V gene: TRBV11-2
CDR3 length: 13
CDR3 protein: CASSQYRGFTQYF
CDR3 DNA: TGTGCCAGCAGCCAATACAGGGGGTTTACGCAGTATTTT

D gene: NA
clone size: NA
J gene: TRBJ2-7
V gene: TRBV10-1
CDR3 length: 15
CDR3 protein: CASSPDRLASYEQYF
CDR3 DNA: TGCGCCAGCAGTCCAGACCGTCTCGCATCCTACGAGCAGTACTTC

D gene: TRBD2
clone size: once
J gene: TRBJ2-5
V gene: TRBV2
CDR3 length: 21
CDR3 protein: CASTQNLVSPLAGGPLETQYF
CDR3 DNA: TGTGCCAGCACTCAGAACCTGGTCTCACCCTTAGCGGGAGGGCCGTTAGAGACCCAGTACTTC

D gene: NA
clone size: NA
J gene: TRBJ1-1
V gene: TRBV7-8
CDR3 length: 15
CDR3 protein: CASSLAGVMNTEAFF
CDR3 DNA: TGTGCCAGCAGCTTAGCTGGGGTTATGAACACTGAAGCTTTCTTT

D gene: TRBD2
clone size: NA
J gene: TRBJ2-3
V gene: TRBV10-3
CDR3 length: 19
CDR3 protein: CAISESQGSTSGRRDTQYF
CDR3 DNA: TGTGCCATCAGTGAGTCTCAGGGATCTACTAGCGGGAGGAGAGATACGCAGTATTTT

D gene: TRBD2
clone size: NA
J gene: TRBJ2-7
V gene: TRBV11-3
CDR3 length: 12
CDR3 protein: CASSLTSGRQYF
CDR3 DNA: TGTGCCAGCAGCCTTACTAGCGGGAGACAGTACTTC

D gene: NA
clone size: NA
J gene: TRBJ1-2
V gene: TRBV5-1
CDR3 length: 14
CDR3 protein: CASSRKLGADGYTF
CDR3 DNA: TGCGCCAGCAGCCGAAAGTTAGGGGCCGATGGCTACACCTTC

D gene: TRBD1
clone size: NA
J gene: TRBJ1-4
V gene: TRBV7-9
CDR3 length: 14
CDR3 protein: CASSFHRGGEKLFF
CDR3 DNA: TGTGCCAGCAGCTTCCACAGGGGTGGGGAAAAACTGTTTTTT

D gene: NA
clone size: NA
J gene: TRBJ2-2
V gene: TRBV7-9
CDR3 length: 15
CDR3 protein: CASSPIKRATGELFF
CDR3 DNA: TGTGCCAGCAGCCCCATCAAAAGGGCCACCGGGGAGCTGTTTTTT

D gene: TRBD1
clone size: NA
J gene: TRBJ2-5
V gene: TRBV28
CDR3 length: 16
CDR3 protein: CASSLGPVSGGETQYF
CDR3 DNA: TGTGCCAGCAGTTTAGGGCCCGTGTCAGGGGGAGAGACCCAGTACTTC

D gene: TRBD1
clone size: NA
J gene: TRBJ1-4
V gene: TRBV23-1
CDR3 length: 14
CDR3 protein: CAIQRQGQNEKLFF
CDR3 DNA: TGCGCCATTCAAAGACAGGGTCAAAATGAAAAACTGTTTTTT

D gene: NA
clone size: NA
J gene: TRBJ1-1
V gene: TRBV11-2
CDR3 length: 16
CDR3 protein: CASSSEGHQLNTEAFF
CDR3 DNA: TGTGCCAGCAGCTCAGAAGGTCATCAATTAAACACTGAAGCTTTCTTT

D gene: TRBD2
clone size: NA
J gene: TRBJ2-3
V gene: TRBV7-2
CDR3 length: 17
CDR3 protein: CASSTSPSGSFADTQYF
CDR3 DNA: TGTGCCAGCAGCACAAGCCCTAGCGGGAGTTTTGCAGATACGCAGTATTTT

D gene: NA
clone size: NA
J gene: TRBJ2-3
V gene: TRBV23-1
CDR3 length: 16
CDR3 protein: CASSQSLPPARDTQYF
CDR3 DNA: TGCGCCAGCAGTCAATCACTCCCCCCCGCACGAGATACGCAGTATTTT

D gene: NA
clone size: few
J gene: TRBJ1-2
V gene: TRBV5-8
CDR3 length: 13
CDR3 protein: CASSRTLNYGYTF
CDR3 DNA: TGTGCCAGCAGCAGGACACTTAACTATGGCTACACCTTC

D gene: TRBD2
clone size: NA
J gene: TRBJ2-7
V gene: TRBV5-1
CDR3 length: 14
CDR3 protein: CASRDLAGAYEQYF
CDR3 DNA: TGCGCCAGCAGAGACTTAGCGGGAGCCTACGAGCAGTACTTC

D gene: NA
clone size: NA
J gene: TRBJ1-1
V gene: TRBV7-6
CDR3 length: 15
CDR3 protein: CASSLGGVFNTEAFF
CDR3 DNA: TGTGCCAGCAGCTTAGGTGGGGTTTTTAACACTGAAGCTTTCTTT

D gene: NA
clone size: NA
J gene: TRBJ1-5
V gene: TRBV6-1
CDR3 length: 12
CDR3 protein: CASVGTHQPQHF
CDR3 DNA: TGTGCCAGCGTAGGGACCCATCAGCCCCAGCATTTT

D gene: NA
clone size: NA
J gene: TRBJ1-3
V gene: TRBV25-1
CDR3 length: 14
CDR3 protein: CASSPVISGNTIYF
CDR3 DNA: TGTGCCAGCAGTCCCGTGATCTCTGGAAACACCATATATTTT

D gene: NA
clone size: NA
J gene: TRBJ2-5
V gene: TRBV29-1
CDR3 length: 13
CDR3 protein: CSARPLGGETQYF
CDR3 DNA: TGCAGCGCCAGACCCTTGGGGGGAGAGACCCAGTACTTC

D gene: NA
clone size: NA
J gene: TRBJ2-1
V gene: TRBV10-3
CDR3 length: 15
CDR3 protein: CAISEEGARRDEQFF
CDR3 DNA: TGTGCCATCAGTGAGGAGGGAGCGCGACGCGATGAGCAGTTCTTC

D gene: TRBD1
clone size: NA
J gene: TRBJ1-5
V gene: TRBV28
CDR3 length: 13
CDR3 protein: CASSDRGSQPQHF
CDR3 DNA: TGTGCCAGCAGTGACAGGGGAAGTCAGCCCCAGCATTTT

D gene: NA
clone size: NA
J gene: TRBJ2-7
V gene: TRBV4-3
CDR3 length: 14
CDR3 protein: CASSQGLGLYEQYF
CDR3 DNA: TGCGCCAGCAGCCAGGGCCTGGGCCTCTACGAGCAGTACTTC

D gene: TRBD2
clone size: once
J gene: TRBJ2-1
V gene: TRBV7-3
CDR3 length: 21
CDR3 protein: CASSLLILAGGRASSYNEQFF
CDR3 DNA: TGTGCCAGCAGCTTATTAATTTTAGCGGGAGGGAGGGCAAGCTCCTACAATGAGCAGTTCTTC

D gene: TRBD2
clone size: NA
J gene: TRBJ2-1
V gene: TRBV14
CDR3 length: 15
CDR3 protein: CASSRRLALYNEQFF
CDR3 DNA: TGTGCCAGCAGCCGCCGACTAGCGCTCTACAATGAGCAGTTCTTC

D gene: NA
clone size: NA
J gene: TRBJ1-1
V gene: TRBV4-1
CDR3 length: 15
CDR3 protein: CASSQPLAENTEAFF
CDR3 DNA: TGCGCCAGCAGCCAACCCCTGGCGGAGAACACTGAAGCTTTCTTT

D gene: NA
clone size: NA
J gene: TRBJ2-5
V gene: TRBV30
CDR3 length: 11
CDR3 protein: CAWRTGETQYF
CDR3 DNA: TGTGCCTGGAGAACGGGGGAGACCCAGTACTTC

D gene: TRBD2
clone size: NA
J gene: TRBJ2-1
V gene: TRBV18
CDR3 length: 14
CDR3 protein: CASSPLAGANEQFF
CDR3 DNA: TGTGCCAGCTCACCACTAGCGGGGGCCAATGAGCAGTTCTTC

D gene: NA
clone size: NA
J gene: TRBJ2-1
V gene: TRBV19
CDR3 length: 12
CDR3 protein: CASSIDRGEQFF
CDR3 DNA: TGTGCCAGTAGTATAGATCGAGGTGAGCAGTTCTTC

D gene: NA
clone size: once
J gene: TRBJ2-1
V gene: TRBV6-4
CDR3 length: 14
CDR3 protein: CASSERGTYNEQFF
CDR3 DNA: TGTGCCAGCAGTGAACGTGGAACCTACAATGAGCAGTTCTTC

D gene: NA
clone size: NA
J gene: TRBJ2-5
V gene: TRBV6-5
CDR3 length: 15
CDR3 protein: CASSYAGQGGETQYF
CDR3 DNA: TGTGCCAGCAGTTACGCGGGGCAGGGAGGAGAGACCCAGTACTTC

D gene: NA
clone size: once
J gene: TRBJ1-3
V gene: TRBV5-6
CDR3 length: 14
CDR3 protein: CASSPGIQRNTIYF
CDR3 DNA: TGTGCCAGCAGCCCAGGGATCCAAAGAAACACCATATATTTT

D gene: NA
clone size: NA
J gene: TRBJ1-3
V gene: TRBV10-3
CDR3 length: 14
CDR3 protein: CATRTGLSGNTIYF
CDR3 DNA: TGTGCCACACGAACAGGGCTCTCTGGAAACACCATATATTTT

D gene: TRBD1
clone size: NA
J gene: TRBJ2-7
V gene: TRBV5-5
CDR3 length: 13
CDR3 protein: CASSRTGSYEQYF
CDR3 DNA: TGTGCCAGCAGCAGGACAGGGTCCTACGAGCAGTACTTC

D gene: NA
clone size: NA
J gene: TRBJ2-5
V gene: TRBV10-3
CDR3 length: 11
CDR3 protein: CAISAQETQYF
CDR3 DNA: TGTGCCATCAGTGCCCAAGAGACCCAGTACTTC

D gene: NA
clone size: NA
J gene: TRBJ1-1
V gene: TRBV2
CDR3 length: 14
CDR3 protein: CASSATFGGTEAFF
CDR3 DNA: TGTGCCAGCAGTGCGACGTTCGGGGGCACTGAAGCTTTCTTT

D gene: NA
clone size: NA
J gene: TRBJ1-4
V gene: TRBV18
CDR3 length: 13
CDR3 protein: CASSPATNEKLFF
CDR3 DNA: TGTGCCAGCTCCCCCGCAACTAATGAAAAACTGTTTTTT

D gene: NA
clone size: NA
J gene: TRBJ2-2
V gene: TRBV5-1
CDR3 length: 15
CDR3 protein: CASSGFAANTGELFF
CDR3 DNA: TGCGCCAGCAGCGGTTTCGCCGCGAACACCGGGGAGCTGTTTTTT

D gene: TRBD1
clone size: NA
J gene: TRBJ1-5
V gene: TRBV27
CDR3 length: 18
CDR3 protein: CASSSDRGLGASNQPQHF
CDR3 DNA: TGTGCCAGCAGCTCTGACAGGGGGCTCGGGGCAAGCAATCAGCCCCAGCATTTT

D gene: NA
clone size: NA
J gene: TRBJ2-2
V gene: TRBV9
CDR3 length: 15
CDR3 protein: CASKGNLTNTGELFF
CDR3 DNA: TGTGCCAGCAAAGGGAATTTGACGAACACCGGGGAGCTGTTTTTT

D gene: TRBD1
clone size: NA
J gene: TRBJ2-1
V gene: TRBV11-3
CDR3 length: 15
CDR3 protein: CASSTGQGAHNEQFF
CDR3 DNA: TGTGCCAGCAGCACGGGACAGGGGGCACACAATGAGCAGTTCTTC

D gene: NA
clone size: NA
J gene: TRBJ2-1
V gene: TRBV18
CDR3 length: 10
CDR3 protein: CASSATEQFF
CDR3 DNA: TGTGCCAGCTCAGCCACAGAGCAGTTCTTC

D gene: TRBD1
clone size: NA
J gene: TRBJ1-3
V gene: TRBV5-1
CDR3 length: 14
CDR3 protein: CASSLGTAGNTIYF
CDR3 DNA: TGCGCCAGCAGCCTTGGGACAGCTGGAAACACCATATATTTT

D gene: NA
clone size: once
J gene: TRBJ2-7
V gene: TRBV28
CDR3 length: 14
CDR3 protein: CASSLTGISYEQYF
CDR3 DNA: TGTGCCAGCAGCCTTACAGGGATCTCCTACGAGCAGTACTTC

D gene: NA
clone size: NA
J gene: TRBJ1-1
V gene: TRBV4-1
CDR3 length: 13
CDR3 protein: CASSQQGWTEAFF
CDR3 DNA: TGCGCCAGCAGCCAACAGGGATGGACTGAAGCTTTCTTT

D gene: NA
clone size: NA
J gene: TRBJ2-4
V gene: TRBV11-2
CDR3 length: 16
CDR3 protein: CASSSVMALAKNIQYF
CDR3 DNA: TGTGCCAGCAGCTCCGTGATGGCCCTAGCCAAAAACATTCAGTACTTC

D gene: TRBD2
clone size: NA
J gene: TRBJ2-1
V gene: TRBV6-1
CDR3 length: 13
CDR3 protein: CASRIIRAGEQFF
CDR3 DNA: TGTGCCAGCAGGATTATTCGAGCGGGAGAGCAGTTCTTC

D gene: NA
clone size: once
J gene: TRBJ1-2
V gene: TRBV18
CDR3 length: 16
CDR3 protein: CASSLSRQDTNYGYTF
CDR3 DNA: TGTGCCAGCTCACTCTCGAGACAGGACACTAACTATGGCTACACCTTC

D gene: NA
clone size: once
J gene: TRBJ2-3
V gene: TRBV5-1
CDR3 length: 13
CDR3 protein: CASSTLGGDTQYF
CDR3 DNA: TGCGCCAGCTCCACCTTGGGTGGGGATACGCAGTATTTT

D gene: NA
clone size: NA
J gene: TRBJ2-3
V gene: TRBV11-2
CDR3 length: 16
CDR3 protein: CASSSRRERNTDTQYF
CDR3 DNA: TGTGCCAGCAGCTCGCGACGGGAGCGCAACACAGATACGCAGTATTTT

D gene: NA
clone size: NA
J gene: TRBJ2-2
V gene: TRBV5-6
CDR3 length: 17
CDR3 protein: CASSLVRAQYNTGELFF
CDR3 DNA: TGTGCCAGCAGCTTGGTCAGGGCTCAATATAACACCGGGGAGCTGTTTTTT